This T cell receptor beta chain is from a study of shared clonotypes between healthy human individuals (dated by TCRdb to 2018 to 2020). For the study in its entirety: The cohort comprised a couple of women and a few men aged 18 to 49 years. For each donor, three plates each were used for CD4 naive and CD4 memory, two plates were used for CD8 naive, and one plate was used for CD8 memory. Blood TCR repertoires of roughly 5 healthy adults were deeply sequenced to estimate repertoire size and the extent of clonotype sharing between individuals. To increase sequencing depth and limit assay-specific biases, TCR repertoire library preparation and sequencing were carried out by different laboratories using diverse techniques. Per donor, leukapheresis produced somewhere between about 0.9 and 9.5 billion PBMCs. Summary of the overall study and its limitations: Naive subsets generally had larger estimated clonotype richness than memory subsets. Even with the large sequencing depth, rarefaction of the sorted-subset datasets indicated that sequencing was incomplete. About 4.5% of naive CD4, 3.5% of naive CD8, approximately 2% of memory CD4, and 0.4% of memory CD8 clonotypes were shared across several donors. Sampling was limited to blood, and TCR repertoires in tissue likely differ from TCR repertoires in blood. Compared with non-shared clonotypes, the clonotypes found in all four sorted-subset donors had higher generation probabilities. Because the study included only a small number of donors, the genetic and exposure-history diversity represented was limited. Based on pairwise subsampling, the degree of clonotype sharing among donors was expected to be affected by sequencing depth.

Healthy HIV-negative adults with no recently reported acute infections or vaccinations were included as donors. Every donor was a Caucasian adult residing in Nashville, Tennessee, USA. Magnetic negative selection was used to enrich CD4+ T cells, after which naive cells were positively selected on CD45RA and the negative fraction became the memory subset. Blood was obtained by leukapheresis, after which PBMCs were separated by Ficoll-Histopaque density gradient centrifugation and cryopreserved in liquid nitrogen vapor phase. Analytical flow cytometry was used to check the purity and quantity of each magnetically sorted T cell population. From each sorted fraction, genomic DNA was isolated and quantified by UV absorbance on a Nanodrop 2000c. The CDR3 spans 14 residues, from the cysteine through the phenylalanine. Only CDR3 DNA is held: 42 bases, read in frame from base 1. Based on the germline V gene (reference sequence), the CDR1 and CDR2 sequences are SGHKS and YYEKEE. Between the V and J ends, shortened by 5 bases and 5 bases respectively, the junction contains 16 bases.

Using the deep immunoSEQ assay, TCR CDR3 regions were amplified from genomic DNA by multiplex PCR. Extracted genomic DNA from each cell subset was distributed evenly across all wells of several immunoSEQ 96-well plates, and each plate was treated as a replicate. Each replicate PCR for sorted subsets received about 0.2 ug genomic DNA, equal to about 29,000 T cell genomes. Purified libraries were quantified with a Qubit 3.0 fluorometer, sized on a Bioanalyzer 2100, and re-quantified with the KAPA Library Quantification kit. Every immunoSEQ 96-well plate was sequenced on a separate single-read 150-cycle Illumina NextSeq 550 flow cell. Per the authors' processing: Because the immunoSEQ output held only junctional sequences and lacked quality scores, the filtering could not match the filtering applied to full-length reads. Sequences were annotated with PyIR, a Python wrapper for IgBLAST v1.9, using IMGT germline references to assign V/J genes and CDR3. Any read was removed if the V/J assignment was weak (E-value above 1e-6), the CDR3 was missing, or the read contained stop codons, out-of-frame junctions, or ambiguous translated residues. V3J clonotypes were defined as sequences sharing the same inferred V gene, J gene, and CDR3 amino acid sequence. Percentage overlap between repertoires was computed as shared unique clonotypes divided by the size of the smaller repertoire. Three approaches were used to assess repertoire richness: RTK rarefaction, the Chao1 estimator, and Recon v2.1 estimates of unobserved clonotypes. Generation probabilities for all TCRbeta clonotypes obtained by the gDNA method from a handful of donors were computed using OLGA. TCRdb limited this immuneACCESS table to in-frame rearrangements with V and J called. A share of clones is missing; checked studies link under half to unresolved V genes, and the rest is unexplained. From that table come the V and J calls and clone size; the DNA was used to work out D and trimming. Across this sample there are 1.5 million to 1.9 million clones, with approximately 98% seen only once. The top ten hold less than 0.55% of the sample.

Concerning this clone itself: What this receptor recognizes is not known. Per-base quality was not reported, and no clone a single base away is much larger than it.

Input material: naive CD4+ T cells sorted from blood. The cell subset or site label corresponds to: CD45RA+ positively selected. The sequence links TRBV5-5 to TRBJ1-1, with a tentative D gene TRBD1 over 6 matching bases. This receptor was identified in a man aged 25 to 40 in good health. The CDR3 protein sequence reads: CASRPTGSGTEAFF. The DNA reads as follows: TGTGCCAGCAGACCCACAGGGAGCGGGACTGAAGCTTTCTTT.